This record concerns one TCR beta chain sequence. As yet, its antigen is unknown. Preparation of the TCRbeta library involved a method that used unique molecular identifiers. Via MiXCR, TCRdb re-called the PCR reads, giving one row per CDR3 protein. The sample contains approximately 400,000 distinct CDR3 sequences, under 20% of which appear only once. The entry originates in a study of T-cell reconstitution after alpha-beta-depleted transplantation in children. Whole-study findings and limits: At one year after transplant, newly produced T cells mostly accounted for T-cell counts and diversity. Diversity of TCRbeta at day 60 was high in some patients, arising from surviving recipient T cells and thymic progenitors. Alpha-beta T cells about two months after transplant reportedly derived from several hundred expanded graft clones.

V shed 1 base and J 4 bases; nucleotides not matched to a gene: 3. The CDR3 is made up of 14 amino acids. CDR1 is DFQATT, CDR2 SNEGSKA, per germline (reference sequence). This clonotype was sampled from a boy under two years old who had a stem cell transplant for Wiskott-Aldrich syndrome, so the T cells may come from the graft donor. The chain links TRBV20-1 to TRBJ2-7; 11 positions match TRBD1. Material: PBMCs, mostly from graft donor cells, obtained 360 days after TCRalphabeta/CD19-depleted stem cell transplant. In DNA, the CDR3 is TGCAGTGCTAGAGTGGGGACAGGGGGATACGAGCAGTACTTC. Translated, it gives CSARVGTGGYEQYF.